This T cell receptor (beta chain) stems from a study of CD8 T cells in Susac syndrome. Findings and limits, study-wide: The study recognized that its TCR sequencing and HLA analysis covered a relatively small number of individuals.

The CDR3 length is 15 residues. Trimming removed 4 bases at V and 0 bases at J, with 9 bases between. The V gene's germline CDR1 is SGHTA and CDR2 FQGTGA. A word on this clonotype: Its antigen is as yet unknown.

The T cells that were sequenced for TCR beta were CD8+ and CD4+ cells from blood. The authors negatively isolated CD8+ and CD4+ T cells and FACS-enriched TEMRA cells. With random hexamers, reverse transcription was performed on about 0.5 to 1 ug of RNA. TCRdb processed the immunoSEQ multiplex PCR reads anew with MiXCR; each CDR3 protein has one entry. The top ten clones hold 0.065% to 0.075% of a sample with under 250,000 distinct CDR3 sequences, around 95% of them seen once. The chain carries TRBV7-3 and TRBJ2-2; D is perhaps TRBD1 (6 bases). This sequence originates from a human donor with multiple sclerosis. The specimen was CD4+ T cells from PBMCs. The CDR3: CASSSRTANTGELFF. CDR3 bases: TGTGCCAGCAGCTCCCGGACAGCGAACACCGGGGAGCTGTTTTTT.